This note documents a single T cell receptor (beta chain) sequence. This clone was detected only a few times. Its antigen remains undetermined. The species here is mouse, which means the gene names and germline sequences are mouse ones. The read ends 4 residues early relative to the CDR3; the germline J gene fills the gap. For CDR1 and CDR2, the germline V gene lists NSHNY and SYGAGN. The CDR3, cysteine through phenylalanine, is 14 amino acids long. The DNA covers only part of the CDR3, 30 bases in frame from base 1. This sample was taken from a study of CD8+ T cells in alopecia areata (dated by TCRdb to between 2017 and 2018). Broadly, across the study: Female C3H/HeJ recipients, 7-10 weeks old, were grafted with skin from C3H/HeJ donors with spontaneous alopecia (about 6-12 months old). The study used high-throughput TCRbeta sequencing to examine T cell clonal expansion in alopecia areata, in both the C3H/HeJ mouse model and human patients. immunoSEQ multiplex PCR using 35 Vbeta forward primers and 13 Jbeta reverse primers was used to amplify TCRbeta CDR3 regions. Clonality in the scalp was compared among normal scalp (n=4), patchy alopecia areata scalp (n=8), and alopecia totalis/universalis scalp (n=8). Scalp tissue and sorted CD4+ and CD8+ peripheral blood T cells from patchy and totalis/universalis alopecia areata patients and from healthy controls were covered by human TCRbeta sequencing. RNA was extracted with the PAXgene miRNA kit for fixed scalp, the miRNeasy kit for PBMCs, and the RNeasy kit for mouse skin. What the research found in general, with its limitations: Unlike mouse skin, which is dominated by gammadelta T cells, normal human skin has resident alphabeta T cells that are also sequenced, and this complicates analysis of the scalp TCR repertoire. Lesional scalp, especially in alopecia totalis/universalis, showed higher clonality and more expanded CD8+ clones than normal scalp, suggesting antigenic drive. Compared with mice, TCR sequences shared between patients were less clear, possibly partly because of HLA diversity across the patient population.

Pooled mouse cutaneous lymph node cells were stained for CD4, CD8alpha, NKG2D, NKG2ACE and other markers, then sorted on a BD Influx. Receptor libraries were prepared by the immunoSEQ multiplex PCR assay. For TCR sequencing, RNA was extracted from every sample and reverse transcribed into cDNA to serve as template. SuperScript III was used for first-strand cDNA synthesis, primed with a 2:1 mix of oligo-dT and random hexamers. Amplification bias was assessed with a synthetic immune receptor repertoire, and residual bias was removed computationally. Libraries were sequenced on Illumina HiSeq using 60 bp reads that covered the CDR3 and were read from J toward V. On the study's bioinformatics: Raw reads were preprocessed for error removal, and CDR3 was defined according to IMGT conventions as running from the conserved cysteine to phenylalanine. To get clonality, Shannon entropy was normalized by log2 of the number of productive unique TCRs and the result was subtracted from 1. CD4 or CD8 identity of scalp clones was inferred by cross-referencing scalp TCRbeta sequences with sorted blood CD4 and CD8 repertoires. The clones in this table, taken by TCRdb from immuneACCESS, are in-frame only. Not every clone is retained; where verified, under half of the shortfall comes from an unresolved V gene, and the cause of the rest is unknown. That table gives V, J and clone size, and the DNA gave D and trimming. For this sample, about 300,000 clones appear and none is a singleton. The ten largest clones take up 1.2% of the sample.

The material sequenced was CD4+ T cells sorted from a lymph node. This chain is built from TRBV13-1 and TRBJ2-7; a stretch of 11 junction bases matches TRBD1. The sequence was obtained from a C3H/HeJ mouse with alopecia areata. These mice carry the MHC haplotype H2-k. For the CDR3, the sequence is CASSDRTGGDEQYF. CDR3 DNA (partial): TGTGCCAGCAGCGACCGGACAGGGGGCGAT.